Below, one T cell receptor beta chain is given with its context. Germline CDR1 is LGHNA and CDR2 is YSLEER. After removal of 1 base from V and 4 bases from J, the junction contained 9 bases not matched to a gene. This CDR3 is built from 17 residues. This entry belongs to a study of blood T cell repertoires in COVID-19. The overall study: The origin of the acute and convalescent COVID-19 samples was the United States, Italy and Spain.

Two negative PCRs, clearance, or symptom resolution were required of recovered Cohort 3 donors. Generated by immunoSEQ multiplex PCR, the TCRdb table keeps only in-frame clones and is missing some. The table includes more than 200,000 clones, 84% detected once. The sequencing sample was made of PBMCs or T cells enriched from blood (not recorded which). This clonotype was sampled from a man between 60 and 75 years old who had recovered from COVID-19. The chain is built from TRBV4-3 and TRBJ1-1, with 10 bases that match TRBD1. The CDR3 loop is CASSQAIAGQGSTEAFF. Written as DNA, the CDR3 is TGCGCCAGCAGCCAAGCTATTGCGGGACAGGGGAGCACTGAAGCTTTCTTT.